The clone carrying this T cell receptor beta chain was seen more than once but under ten times. This specimen belongs to a study of Graves' ophthalmopathy and Graves' hyperthyroidism. CDR3 length: 15 amino acids. J gave up 6 bases and V 1 base, and 8 bases lay outside the gene matches. The germline CDR1 and CDR2 sequences are ENHRY and SYGVKD. CDR3 regions of TCR beta were amplified from RNA transcripts. A first-round RT-PCR used HTBI primers, followed by a second-round multiplex PCR. TCRdb reanalysed the multiplex PCR reads using MiXCR and keeps one entry per CDR3 protein. The data hold 300,000 to 400,000 distinct CDR3 sequences, with 15% to 20% observed a single time.

The sequencing sample was made of peripheral blood. The TCR originated in an adult man with Graves' ophthalmopathy. The gene calls are TRBV10-3 and TRBJ2-7; 8 nucleotides line up with TRBD1. The CDR3 bases are TGTGCCATCAGTGAGTTTACCGGGACAGGCGGCGAGCAGTACTTC. The encoded protein is CAISEFTGTGGEQYF.